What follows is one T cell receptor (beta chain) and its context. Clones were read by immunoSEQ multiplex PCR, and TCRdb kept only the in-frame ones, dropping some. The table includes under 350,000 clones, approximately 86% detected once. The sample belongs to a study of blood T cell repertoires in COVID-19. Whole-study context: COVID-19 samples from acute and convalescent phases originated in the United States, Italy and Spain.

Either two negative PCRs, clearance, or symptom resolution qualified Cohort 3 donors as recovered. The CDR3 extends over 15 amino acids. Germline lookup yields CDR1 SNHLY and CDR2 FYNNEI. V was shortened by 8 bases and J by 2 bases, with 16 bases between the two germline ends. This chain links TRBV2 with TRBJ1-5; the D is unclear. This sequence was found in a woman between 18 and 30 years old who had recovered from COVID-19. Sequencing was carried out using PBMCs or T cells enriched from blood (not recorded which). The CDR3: CASRPRTSGNQPQHF. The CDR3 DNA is TGTGCCAGCCGACCCCGGACTTCGGGCAATCAGCCCCAGCATTTT.